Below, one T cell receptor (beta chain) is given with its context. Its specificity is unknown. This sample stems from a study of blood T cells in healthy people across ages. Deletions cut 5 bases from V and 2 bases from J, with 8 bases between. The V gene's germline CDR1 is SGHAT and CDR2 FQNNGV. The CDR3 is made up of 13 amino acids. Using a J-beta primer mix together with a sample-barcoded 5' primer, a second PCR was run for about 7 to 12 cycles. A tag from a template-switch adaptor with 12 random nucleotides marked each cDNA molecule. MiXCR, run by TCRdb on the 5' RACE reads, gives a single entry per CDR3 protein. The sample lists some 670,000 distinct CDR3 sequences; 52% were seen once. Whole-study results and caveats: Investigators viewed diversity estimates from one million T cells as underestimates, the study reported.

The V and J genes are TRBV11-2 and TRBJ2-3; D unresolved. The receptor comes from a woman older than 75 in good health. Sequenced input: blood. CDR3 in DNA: TGTGCCAGCAGCGTCCCATCCACAGATACGCAGTATTTT. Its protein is CASSVPSTDTQYF.